These T cell receptor beta chains were read from a single sample in a study of T cells in Graves' hyperthyroidism and ophthalmopathy. TCRdb fed the multiplex PCR reads into MiXCR, producing one record per CDR3 protein. This table has roughly 180,000 distinct CDR3 sequences, about 9.4% appearing once. Sequenced sample: blood. The origin of the receptors is a woman between 18 and 29 years old with Graves' hyperthyroidism that later progressed to Graves' ophthalmopathy. The CDR3 runs from the conserved cysteine through the conserved F or W. A D gene is named only where the DNA matches it firmly. Clone size is stated in some rows and not others, as once, few, many or a class when expanded.

J gene	V gene	clone size	D gene	CDR3 protein	CDR3 DNA
TRBJ2-7	TRBV5-1	many	TRBD1	CASSPGDRGDHEQYF	TGCGCCAGCAGCCCCGGGGACAGGGGGGACCACGAGCAGTACTTC
TRBJ2-2	TRBV7-8	many	TRBD1	CASSRGTGVAGELFF	TGTGCCAGCAGCCGAGGGACAGGGGTTGCCGGGGAGCTGTTTTTT
TRBJ2-7	TRBV20-1	many	.	CSARGGIGIHDYEQYF	TGCAGTGCTAGAGGTGGTATCGGGATACATGATTACGAGCAGTACTTC
TRBJ1-6	TRBV28	many	TRBD1	CASRPPGQGFSPLHF	TGTGCCAGCAGACCACCGGGACAGGGTTTTTCACCCCTCCACTTT
TRBJ2-2	TRBV7-9	many	.	CASSFDRQLTGGTGELFF	TGTGCCAGCAGCTTCGACAGACAATTAACCGGTGGCACCGGGGAGCTGTTTTTT
TRBJ1-1	TRBV5-4	.	.	CASSSDSPSEAFF	TGTGCCAGCAGCTCGGACAGCCCTTCTGAAGCTTTCTTT
TRBJ1-5	TRBV6-1	many	TRBD1	CASSQGDSNQPQHF	TGTGCCAGCAGTCAGGGGGATAGCAATCAGCCCCAGCATTTT
TRBJ2-3	TRBV14	many	.	CASSQDRGPALTDTQYF	TGTGCCAGCAGCCAAGACAGGGGCCCCGCGCTCACAGATACGCAGTATTTT
TRBJ2-7	TRBV3-1	many	TRBD1	CASSGQGSSYEQYF	TGTGCCAGCAGCGGACAGGGAAGCTCCTACGAGCAGTACTTC
TRBJ2-7	TRBV6-5	many	TRBD1	CASSYKDRAYF	TGTGCCAGCAGTTACAAGGACAGGGCGTACTTC
TRBJ1-5	TRBV28	many	.	CASSLKTRFGGNQPQHF	TGTGCCAGCAGTTTAAAAACCCGGTTTGGCGGCAATCAGCCCCAGCATTTT
TRBJ1-6	TRBV6-2/TRBV6-3	many	.	CASSYSTWTTYNSPLHF	TGTGCCAGCAGTTACTCGACTTGGACCACCTATAATTCACCCCTCCACTTT
TRBJ1-4	TRBV20-1	many	.	CSAMTGYNEKLFF	TGCAGTGCAATGACAGGATATAATGAAAAACTGTTTTTT
TRBJ2-1	TRBV29-1	many	.	CSVGRFGGADNEQFF	TGCAGCGTTGGGCGCTTTGGGGGCGCGGACAATGAGCAGTTCTTC
TRBJ1-3	TRBV9	.	.	CASSVDPRTSGNTIYF	TGTGCCAGCAGCGTAGACCCCCGGACTTCTGGAAACACCATATATTTT
TRBJ1-1	TRBV2	many	.	CASSAETQGRAEACF	TGTGCCAGCAGTGCCGAGACACAGGGAAGGGCTGAAGCTTGCTTT
TRBJ2-3	TRBV20-1	many	.	CSASVASNTDTQYF	TGCAGTGCTAGTGTGGCTAGTAACACAGATACGCAGTATTTT
TRBJ1-1	TRBV6-1	many	.	CASSALNRRNTEAFF	TGTGCCAGCAGTGCACTAAACAGGAGGAACACTGAAGCTTTCTTT
TRBJ2-1	TRBV11-3	many	TRBD2	CASSSRLAGKQFF	TGTGCCAGCAGCTCCAGACTAGCGGGAAAACAGTTCTTC
TRBJ1-1	TRBV27	many	.	CASSQRGVGNTEAFF	TGTGCCAGCAGTCAAAGGGGGGTAGGGAACACTGAAGCTTTCTTT
TRBJ1-1	TRBV28	many	TRBD1	CASSLGDRGNTEAFF	TGTGCCAGCAGTTTAGGGGACAGGGGGAACACTGAAGCTTTCTTT
TRBJ2-3	TRBV19	few	TRBD1	CASSIGQGPDTQYF	TGTGCCAGTAGTATTGGACAGGGCCCAGATACGCAGTATTTT
TRBJ2-7	TRBV7-9	.	.	CASSLIESYEQYF	TGTGCCAGCAGCTTAATCGAGTCCTACGAGCAGTACTTC
TRBJ2-7	TRBV7-8	many	.	CASSLGRVTYEQYF	TGTGCCAGCAGCTTAGGCAGGGTAACCTACGAGCAGTACTTC
TRBJ2-1	TRBV6-2/TRBV6-3	many	TRBD2	CASSKTSGRVYNEQFF	TGTGCCAGCAGTAAGACTAGCGGGAGAGTTTACAATGAGCAGTTCTTC
TRBJ2-7	TRBV10-3	many	TRBD1	CAISPGQGILLGYEQYF	TGTGCCATCAGTCCGGGACAGGGAATCTTGTTAGGCTACGAGCAGTACTTC
TRBJ2-3	TRBV11-3	many	.	CASSLDGGPADTQYF	TGTGCCAGCAGCTTAGATGGGGGGCCAGCAGATACGCAGTATTTT